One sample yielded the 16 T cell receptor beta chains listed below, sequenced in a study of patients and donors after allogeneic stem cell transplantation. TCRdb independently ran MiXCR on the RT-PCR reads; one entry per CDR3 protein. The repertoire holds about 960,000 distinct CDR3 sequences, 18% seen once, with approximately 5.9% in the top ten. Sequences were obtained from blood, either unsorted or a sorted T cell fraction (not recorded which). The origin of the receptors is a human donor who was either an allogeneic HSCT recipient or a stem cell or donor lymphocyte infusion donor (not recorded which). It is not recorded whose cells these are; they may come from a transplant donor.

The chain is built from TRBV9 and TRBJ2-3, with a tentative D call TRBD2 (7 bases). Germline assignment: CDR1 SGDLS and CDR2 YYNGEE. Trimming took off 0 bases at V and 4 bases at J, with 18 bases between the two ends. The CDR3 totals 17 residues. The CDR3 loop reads CASSVASPGGGPDTQYF. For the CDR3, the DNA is TGTGCCAGCAGCGTAGCTTCCCCGGGGGGCGGTCCAGATACGCAGTATTTT. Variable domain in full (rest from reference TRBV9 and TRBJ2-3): DSGVTQTPKHLITATGQRVTLRCSPRSGDLSVYWYQQSLDQGLQFLIQYYNGEERAKGNILERFSAQQFPDLHSELNLSSLELGDSALYFCASSVASPGGGPDTQYFGPGTRLTVL.

Here the CDR3 reads CASSLAVAGNEKLFF. The CDR3 nucleotides are TGTGCCAGCAGCTTAGCAGTGGCGGGAAATGAAAAACTGTTTTTT. The rearrangement joins TRBV7-9 to TRBJ1-4; D is unclear. Germline values: CDR1 SEHNR, CDR2 FQNEAQ (reference sequence). V lost 0 bases and J lost 5, with 10 bases in between. The CDR3 length is 15 residues.

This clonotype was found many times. CDR3 DNA sequence: TGCAGTGCACTGGACGCAGGCTACAATGAGCAGTTCTTC. It encodes CSALDAGYNEQFF. The chain couples TRBV20-1 to TRBJ2-1; D gene unclear. Trimming removed 6 bases at V and 3 bases at J, with 12 bases between. This CDR3 has 13 amino acids. Germline values: CDR1 DFQATT, CDR2 SNEGSKA (reference sequence).

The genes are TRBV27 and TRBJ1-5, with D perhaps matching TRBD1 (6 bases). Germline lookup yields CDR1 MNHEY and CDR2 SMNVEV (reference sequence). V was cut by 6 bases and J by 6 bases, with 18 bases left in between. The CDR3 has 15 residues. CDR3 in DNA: TGTGCCAGCAGCGAAACCGGAGGGGGGGGTCAGCCCCAGCATTTT. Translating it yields CASSETGGGGQPQHF.

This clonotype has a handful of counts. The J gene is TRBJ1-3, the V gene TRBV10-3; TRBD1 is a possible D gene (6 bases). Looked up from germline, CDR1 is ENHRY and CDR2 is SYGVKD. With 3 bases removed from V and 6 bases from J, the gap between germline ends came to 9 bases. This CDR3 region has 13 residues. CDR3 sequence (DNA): TGTGCCATCAGTGACAGGGGTGAAAACACCATATATTTT. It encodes CAISDRGENTIYF.

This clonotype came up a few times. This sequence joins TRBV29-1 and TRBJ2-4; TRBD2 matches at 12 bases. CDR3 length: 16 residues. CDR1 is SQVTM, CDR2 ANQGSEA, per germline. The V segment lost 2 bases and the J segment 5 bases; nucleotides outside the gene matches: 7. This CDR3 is CSVEKASGRVQNIQYF. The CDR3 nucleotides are TGCAGCGTTGAAAAGGCTAGCGGGAGGGTCCAAAACATTCAGTACTTC.

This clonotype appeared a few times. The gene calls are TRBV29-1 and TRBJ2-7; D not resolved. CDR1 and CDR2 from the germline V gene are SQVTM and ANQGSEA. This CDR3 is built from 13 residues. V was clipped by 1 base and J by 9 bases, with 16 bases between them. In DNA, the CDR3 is TGCAGCGTTGAAGCCCGGGCACCACAACGGCAGTACTTC. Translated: CSVEARAPQRQYF.

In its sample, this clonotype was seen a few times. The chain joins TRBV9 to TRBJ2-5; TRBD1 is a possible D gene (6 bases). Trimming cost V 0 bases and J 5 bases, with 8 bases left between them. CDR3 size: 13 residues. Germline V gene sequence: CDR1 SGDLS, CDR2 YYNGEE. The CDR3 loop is CASSVGRGETQYF. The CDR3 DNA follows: TGTGCCAGCAGCGTAGGCAGGGGTGAGACCCAGTACTTC.

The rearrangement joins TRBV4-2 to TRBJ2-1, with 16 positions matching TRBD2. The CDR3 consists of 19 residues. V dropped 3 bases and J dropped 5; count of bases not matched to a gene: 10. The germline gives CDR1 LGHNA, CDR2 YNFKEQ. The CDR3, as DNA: TGTGCCAGCAGCCAGAACTCCGGGACTAGCGGGGGGGCCCACAATGAGCAGTTCTTC. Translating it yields CASSQNSGTSGGAHNEQFF.

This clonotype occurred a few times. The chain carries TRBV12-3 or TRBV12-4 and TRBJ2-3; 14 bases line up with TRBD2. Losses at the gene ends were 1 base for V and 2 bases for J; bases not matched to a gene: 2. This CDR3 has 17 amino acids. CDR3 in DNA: TGTGCCAGCAGTTTAGGGACTAGCGGGGGGTTCACAGATACGCAGTATTTT. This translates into CASSLGTSGGFTDTQYF.

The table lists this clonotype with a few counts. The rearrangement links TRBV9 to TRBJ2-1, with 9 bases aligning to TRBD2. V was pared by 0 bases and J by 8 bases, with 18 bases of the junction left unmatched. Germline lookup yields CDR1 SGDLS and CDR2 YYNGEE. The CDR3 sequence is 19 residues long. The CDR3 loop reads CASSVAGSSLAGVLDEQFF. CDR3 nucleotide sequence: TGTGCCAGCAGCGTAGCGGGGAGTTCGTTAGCGGGAGTTCTAGATGAGCAGTTCTTC.

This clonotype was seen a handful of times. In DNA form, the CDR3 reads TGTGCCAGCACCTATCCGACGCCTGAAGCTTTCTTT. Encoded protein: CASTYPTPEAFF. The rearrangement links TRBV6-2 or TRBV6-3 to TRBJ1-1; D remains ambiguous. Between the trimmed V and J ends, which lost 7 bases and 6 bases, there was a span of 12 bases. The CDR3 is 12 amino acids. Germline-derived CDR1 and CDR2 are MNHEY and SVGEGT.

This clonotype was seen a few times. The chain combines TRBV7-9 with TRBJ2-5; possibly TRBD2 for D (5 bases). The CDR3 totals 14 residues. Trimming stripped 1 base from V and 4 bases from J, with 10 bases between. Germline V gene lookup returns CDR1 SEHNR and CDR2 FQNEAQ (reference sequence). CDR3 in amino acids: CASSLERGGETQYF. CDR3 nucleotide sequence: TGTGCCAGCAGCTTAGAGAGAGGAGGAGAGACCCAGTACTTC.

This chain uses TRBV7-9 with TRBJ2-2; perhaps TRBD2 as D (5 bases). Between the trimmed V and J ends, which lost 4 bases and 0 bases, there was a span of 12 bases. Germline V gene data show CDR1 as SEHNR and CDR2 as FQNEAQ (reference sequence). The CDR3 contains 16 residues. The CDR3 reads CASSSLTGTNTGELFF. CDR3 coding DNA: TGTGCCAGCAGCTCCCTGACGGGAACGAACACCGGGGAGCTGTTTTTT.

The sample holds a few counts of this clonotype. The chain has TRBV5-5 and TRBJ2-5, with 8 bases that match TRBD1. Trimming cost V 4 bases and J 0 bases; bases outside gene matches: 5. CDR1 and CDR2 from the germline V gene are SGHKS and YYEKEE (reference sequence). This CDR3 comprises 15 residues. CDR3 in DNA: TGTGCCAGCAGCGGGGGACAGGACCACCAAGAGACCCAGTACTTC. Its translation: CASSGGQDHQETQYF. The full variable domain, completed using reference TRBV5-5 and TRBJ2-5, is DAGVTQSPTHLIKTRGQQVTLRCSPISGHKSVSWYQQVLGQGPQFIFQYYEKEERGRGNFPDRFSARQFPNYSSELNVNALLLGDSALYLCASSGGQDHQETQYFGPGTRLLVL.

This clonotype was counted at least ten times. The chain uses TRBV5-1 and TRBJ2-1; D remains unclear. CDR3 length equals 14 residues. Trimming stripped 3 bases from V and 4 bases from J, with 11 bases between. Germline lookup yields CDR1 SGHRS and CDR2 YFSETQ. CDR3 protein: CASSSDLTYNEQFF. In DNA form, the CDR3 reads TGCGCCAGCAGCTCGGACCTCACATACAATGAGCAGTTCTTC.